This passage covers 32 T cell receptor beta chains from one sample sequenced in a study of blood T cells in healthy people across ages. Alongside a J-beta primer mix, a sample-barcoded 5' primer served in a second PCR lasting roughly 6 to 11 cycles. TCRdb itself ran the 5' RACE reads through MiXCR, one entry per CDR3 protein. Here the sample spans roughly 1,300,000 distinct CDR3 sequences, almost 60% being singletons. The source material was blood. The receptors were gathered from a man aged 18 to 29 in good health.

The chain joins TRBV28 to TRBJ2-5; 9 bases align to TRBD2. The CDR3 is 16 residues long. Germline CDR1 reads MDHEN; CDR2 reads SYDVKM. Trimming removed 6 bases from V and 2 bases from J; junction bases left unmatched: 10. The CDR3 is CASRTLTSGNQETQYF. CDR3 DNA: TGTGCCAGCAGAACCCTGACTAGCGGAAATCAAGAGACCCAGTACTTC. Drawing the rest from reference TRBV28 and TRBJ2-5, the complete variable domain is DVKVTQSSRYLVKRTGEKVFLECVQDMDHENMFWYRQDPGLGLRLIYFSYDVKMKEKGDIPEGYSVSREKKERFSLILESASTNQTSMYLCASRTLTSGNQETQYFGPGTRLLVL.

The chain uses TRBV12-3 or TRBV12-4 and TRBJ1-2, with a weak D call TRBD1 (5 bases). There are 13 residues in the CDR3. V gave up 6 bases and J gave up 10 bases, with 18 bases separating them. The DNA of the CDR3 is TGTGCCAGCAGCCCCGGGACTGCCATAGACTACACCTTC. Amino acids: CASSPGTAIDYTF.

The chain links TRBV10-3 to TRBJ2-7; D is unclear. The germline V gene encodes CDR1 ENHRY and CDR2 SYGVKD. This CDR3 is 13 amino acids long. V was cut by 6 bases and J by 0 bases, with 9 bases left in between. The CDR3, as DNA: TGTGCCATCAGGAGAAGGGACTCCTACGAGCAGTACTTC. This gives the protein CAIRRRDSYEQYF.

J is TRBJ1-2 and V is TRBV20-1; TRBD1 might be the D (6 bases). This CDR3 spans 13 amino acids. Germline V gene data show CDR1 as DFQATT and CDR2 as SNEGSKA (reference sequence). The V end was cut by 3 bases, the J end by 3 bases, with 11 bases between. The CDR3 DNA sequence: TGCAGTGCTAGGACAGGTCGGGACTATGGCTACACCTTC. Its protein product is CSARTGRDYGYTF.

The chain links TRBV2 to TRBJ1-2; 11 bases fit TRBD1. CDR3 length: 15 amino acids. J gave up 7 bases and V 4 bases, and 8 bases lay outside the gene matches. From germline, CDR1 is SNHLY and CDR2 FYNNEI. The CDR3 region is CASSAIRTGGSGYTF. As DNA, the CDR3 is TGTGCCAGCAGTGCTATCAGGACAGGGGGCTCTGGCTACACCTTC.

The chain links TRBV12-3 or TRBV12-4 to TRBJ1-2; possibly TRBD1 for D (5 bases). Trimming stripped 6 bases from V and 3 bases from J, with 14 bases between. The CDR3 is made up of 14 amino acids. CDR3 sequence: CASSRGTGYYGYTF. CDR3 in DNA: TGTGCCAGCAGCCGGGGAACAGGTTACTATGGCTACACCTTC.

The V gene is TRBV7-2, the J gene TRBJ1-6; D call uncertain. Deletions cut 1 base from V and 10 bases from J, with 14 bases between. There are 15 residues in the CDR3. CDR1 is SGHTA, CDR2 FQGNSA, per germline. The CDR3 reads CASSLEGAVRSPLHF. The CDR3 region has the DNA TGTGCCAGCAGCTTAGAGGGAGCGGTGCGGTCACCCCTCCACTTT.

The chain carries TRBV28 and TRBJ1-2; D is unresolved. Trimming took 4 bases from V and 8 from J, leaving 17 bases between them. Germline loops: CDR1 MDHEN, CDR2 SYDVKM. CDR3 length: 14 amino acids. CDR3 bases: TGTGCCAGCAGTTCCAACCCTCAGAGGGAGGGCTACACCTTC. It encodes CASSSNPQREGYTF.

CDR3 residues: CAITPTQEETQFF. The CDR3 region has the DNA TGTGCCATCACCCCGACACAGGAAGAGACCCAGTTCTTC. The V and J genes are TRBV10-3 and TRBJ2-5; perhaps TRBD1 as D (5 bases). The DNA end lines up better with TRBJ2-1; the J call may be wrong. The CDR3 has 13 amino acids. The germline V gene has CDR1 ENHRY and CDR2 SYGVKD.

Only a few counts were recorded for this clonotype. The chain couples TRBV10-3 to TRBJ1-1; possible D gene TRBD1, 5 bases. Trimming left V 0 bases short and J 3 bases short, with 8 bases between. The CDR3 loop spans 14 amino acids. Germline V gene lookup returns CDR1 ENHRY and CDR2 SYGVKD. The CDR3 nucleotides are TGTGCCATCAGTGAGTCGGGGGGGGACACTGAAGCTTTCTTT. It encodes CAISESGGDTEAFF.

The table lists this clonotype with a few counts. The V gene is TRBV7-2, the J gene TRBJ2-7; 7 positions agree with TRBD2. The CDR3 is 16 amino acids. CDR1 and CDR2 from the germline V gene are SGHTA and FQGNSA. The V segment lost 3 bases and the J segment 4 bases; nucleotides outside the gene matches: 12. CDR3 coding DNA: TGTGCCAGCAGCTTGGGTGGGGGAGGGCCTGCGTACGAGCAGTACTTC. Protein product: CASSLGGGGPAYEQYF.

The J gene is TRBJ2-1, the V gene TRBV6-2 or TRBV6-3; D not certain. The germline V gene encodes CDR1 MNHEY and CDR2 SVGEGT. Trimming stripped 6 bases from V and 0 bases from J, with 9 bases between. This CDR3 is built from 14 residues. CDR3 nucleotides: TGTGCCAGCAGACCCGCACCCTCCTACAATGAGCAGTTCTTC. This translates into CASRPAPSYNEQFF.

Remarks on this clonotype: At one boundary the junction diverges from the germline segment, which might be a read error. The chain combines TRBV19 with TRBJ1-2; 9 bases agree with TRBD1. From germline, CDR1 is LNHDA and CDR2 SQIVND (reference sequence). The CDR3 length is 15 residues. The CDR3: CAISIPLTGGDGYTF. The CDR3 nucleotides read TGTGCCATTAGTATTCCCTTGACAGGGGGAGATGGCTACACCTTC.

This chain connects TRBV20-1 to TRBJ2-5, with 7 bases aligning to TRBD2. Germline V gene lookup returns CDR1 DFQATT and CDR2 SNEGSKA (reference sequence). V was clipped by 1 base and J by 2 bases; unmatched bases: 10. The CDR3 covers 16 residues. The CDR3 loop is CSARGSAGEEQETQYF. The CDR3 bases are TGCAGTGCTAGAGGATCGGCGGGGGAGGAACAAGAGACCCAGTACTTC.

This sequence joins TRBV7-2 and TRBJ1-4; D unclear. The V end was cut by 4 bases, the J end by 0 bases, with 9 bases between. CDR1 and CDR2 (germline): SGHTA, FQGNSA. The CDR3 is 15 amino acids. CDR3 amino acids: CASSSERATNEKLFF. CDR3 DNA sequence: TGTGCCAGCAGCTCGGAACGGGCAACTAATGAAAAACTGTTTTTT.

This sequence joins TRBV29-1 and TRBJ1-1; 10 nucleotides align to TRBD1. The CDR3 is 13 residues long. Germline values: CDR1 SQVTM, CDR2 ANQGSEA. J gave up 2 bases and V 7 bases, and 4 bases lay outside the gene matches. The CDR3 sequence is CSDGDRGNTEAFF. The CDR3 DNA reads as TGCAGCGACGGGGACAGGGGAAACACTGAAGCTTTCTTT.

The rearrangement links TRBV4-1 to TRBJ1-3; tentative D call: TRBD1 (5 bases). CDR3 size: 13 residues. Trimming stripped 4 bases from V and 1 base from J, with 5 bases between. The V gene's germline CDR1 is MGHRA and CDR2 YSYEKL. The CDR3 nucleotides read TGCGCCAGCAGCCGGGGGTCTGGAAACACCATATATTTT. Amino acid sequence: CASSRGSGNTIYF.

This CDR3 reads CASSPRGLAGTSYNEQFF. CDR3 nucleotide sequence: TGCGCCAGCAGCCCAAGGGGACTAGCGGGAACCTCCTACAATGAGCAGTTCTTC. The chain combines TRBV4-1 with TRBJ2-1; 13 bases are a match to TRBD2. CDR1 MGHRA and CDR2 YSYEKL come from the germline V gene. V trimming: 4 bases; J trimming: 0 bases; junction bases outside the gene matches: 6. This CDR3 has 18 residues.

The chain couples TRBV4-2 to TRBJ2-7, with D possibly TRBD2 on 6 matching bases. Looked up from germline, CDR1 is LGHNA and CDR2 is YNFKEQ. V was pared by 3 bases and J by 3 bases, with 18 bases between. This CDR3 region has 16 residues. The CDR3, as DNA: TGTGCCAGCAGCCAGTTATCCGGGACTGCTCTCTACGAGCAGTACTTC. Its protein is CASSQLSGTALYEQYF.

The sample holds a few counts of this clonotype. The rearrangement uses TRBV7-2 and TRBJ1-4, with a tentative D call TRBD1 (5 bases). Trimming left V 4 bases short and J 8 bases short, with 14 bases between. The CDR3 runs to 14 residues. Germline CDR1 and CDR2: SGHTA and FQGNSA. The CDR3 reads CASSSYTGVEKLFF. The CDR3 bases are TGTGCCAGCAGCTCATACACGGGGGTGGAAAAACTGTTTTTT.

The J gene is TRBJ2-1, the V gene TRBV6-5, with D unclear. Germline CDR1 reads MNHEY; CDR2 reads SVGAGI. Trimming cost V 2 bases and J 11 bases, with 10 bases left between them. CDR3 size: 12 residues. CDR3: CASSYDRAKQFF. CDR3 in DNA: TGTGCCAGCAGTTACGACCGGGCTAAGCAGTTCTTC.

The chain has TRBV29-1 and TRBJ1-2; the match to TRBD1 covers 7 bases. The germline V gene has CDR1 SQVTM and CDR2 ANQGSEA. CDR3 size: 14 residues. Losses at the gene ends were 0 bases for V and 3 bases for J; bases not matched to a gene: 4. The CDR3 loop is CSVEDRDSYYGYTF. The CDR3 nucleotides are TGCAGCGTTGAAGACCGGGACAGCTACTATGGCTACACCTTC.

The table lists this clonotype with a few counts. The chain couples TRBV5-1 to TRBJ1-2; D is possibly TRBD1 (5 bases). Deletions cut 2 bases from V and 2 bases from J, with 10 bases between. The CDR3 runs to 14 residues. Germline CDR1 is SGHRS and CDR2 is YFSETQ. CDR3 sequence (DNA): TGCGCCAGCAGCTTTGGGACGGAAAACTATGGCTACACCTTC. The encoded protein is CASSFGTENYGYTF.

The V call is TRBV30, the J call TRBJ2-7; D remains ambiguous. Germline V gene lookup returns CDR1 GTSNPN and CDR2 SVGIG (reference sequence). V shed 2 bases and J shed 4 bases, with 9 bases lying between them. The CDR3 runs 12 residues. CDR3 region: CAWSYGWYEQYF. Written as DNA, the CDR3 is TGTGCCTGGAGTTACGGTTGGTACGAGCAGTACTTC.

The V and J genes are TRBV10-3 and TRBJ1-2, with 10 bases identical to TRBD1. Germline CDR1 and CDR2: ENHRY and SYGVKD. The CDR3 has 16 residues. V trimming: 4 bases; J trimming: 8 bases; junction bases outside the gene matches: 13. For the CDR3, the DNA is TGTGCCATCAGTGCAATGACAGGGGGCCGCTCATACGGCTACACCTTC. It encodes CAISAMTGGRSYGYTF.

This clonotype showed up just once. This rearrangement joins TRBV7-2 to TRBJ2-3; D might be TRBD2 (7 bases). The length of the CDR3 is 17 residues. Trimming removed 1 base at V and 1 base at J, with 15 bases between. Germline CDR1 is SGHTA and CDR2 is FQGNSA. The CDR3 protein is CASSLGIRRGRTDTQYF. CDR3 coding DNA: TGTGCCAGCAGCTTAGGGATTCGGCGGGGGCGCACAGATACGCAGTATTTT.

This clonotype was seen only a few times. The chain joins TRBV12-3 or TRBV12-4 to TRBJ2-3; 9 bases line up with TRBD2. With 6 bases clipped from V and 1 base from J, the junction kept 2 bases outside the gene matches. The CDR3 consists of 14 residues. The chain's CDR3 is CASSIAGGTDTQYF. In DNA, the CDR3 is TGTGCCAGCAGCATAGCGGGAGGCACAGATACGCAGTATTTT.

The chain links TRBV5-1 to TRBJ1-4, with a tentative D call TRBD1 (6 bases). The V gene's germline CDR1 is SGHRS and CDR2 YFSETQ. V was cut by 3 bases and J by 7 bases, with 16 bases left in between. The CDR3 covers 15 residues. Written as DNA, the CDR3 is TGCGCCAGCAGCTCGTCCCGGGACATTTCTGAAAAACTGTTTTTT. Its protein is CASSSSRDISEKLFF.

The chain couples TRBV4-3 to TRBJ2-7; 8 bases align to TRBD1. CDR1 is LGHNA and CDR2 is YSLEER in the germline V gene. V was pared by 3 bases and J by 4 bases, with 11 bases of the junction left unmatched. The CDR3 extends over 16 amino acids. CDR3 nucleotide sequence: TGCGCCAGCAGCCAGGACAGGGAGGCAAAACCTTACGAGCAGTACTTC. This translates into CASSQDREAKPYEQYF.

This chain joins TRBV2 and TRBJ2-3; weak D call: TRBD1 (6 bases). V lost 8 bases and J lost 4, with 16 bases in between. Germline lookup yields CDR1 SNHLY and CDR2 FYNNEI. The CDR3 sequence is 14 residues long. Here the CDR3 reads CASGQTGQADTQYF. Written as DNA, the CDR3 is TGTGCCAGCGGACAGACAGGACAAGCAGATACGCAGTATTTT.

The DNA for the CDR3 is TGTGCCAGCAGATCACATTCCTCCTACGAGCAGTACTTC. As protein: CASRSHSSYEQYF. V usage is TRBV6-5 and J usage is TRBJ2-4; D not certain. The J call is doubtful: the DNA matches TRBJ2-7 better. The germline V gene has CDR1 MNHEY and CDR2 SVGAGI. There are 13 residues in the CDR3.

J is TRBJ1-5 and V is TRBV20-1, with D unclear. Germline loops: CDR1 DFQATT, CDR2 SNEGSKA (reference sequence). Trimming removed 4 bases from V and 5 bases from J, with 9 bases in between. The CDR3 runs to 12 residues. CDR3 residues: CSATDGDQPQHF. The CDR3 DNA follows: TGCAGTGCTACCGACGGGGATCAGCCCCAGCATTTT.